The 27 T cell receptor beta chains below come from one sample, sequenced in a study of T cell responses to AZD1222 COVID-19 vaccine. The data were produced by immunoSEQ multiplex PCR, yet TCRdb's version contains in-frame clones alone and is incomplete. The data show around 170,000 clones, 90% seen once. The starting material was peripheral blood, obtained on day 0 of AZD1222 vaccination. The receptors stem from an adult in good health.

The V and J genes are TRBV19 and TRBJ1-2; D uncertain. The CDR3 runs to 16 residues. V was shortened by 3 bases and J by 0 bases, with 14 bases between the two germline ends. Per germline, CDR1 LNHDA and CDR2 SQIVND (reference sequence). The chain's CDR3 is CASSISGYGSNYGYTF. The CDR3 coding sequence is TGTGCCAGTAGTATTTCCGGATACGGGTCTAACTATGGCTACACCTTC.

This chain links TRBV12-3 or TRBV12-4 with TRBJ2-1; the D gene is possibly TRBD2 (6 bases). This CDR3 spans 13 amino acids. The ends were cut back, 3 bases at V and 6 bases at J, with 9 bases in the middle. The CDR3 protein is CASSFRGTNEQFF. CDR3 bases: TGTGCCAGCAGTTTCCGGGGGACCAATGAGCAGTTCTTC.

The chain has TRBV7-8 and TRBJ2-7; 7 bases are a match to TRBD1. Germline assignment: CDR1 SGHVS and CDR2 FQNEAQ. This CDR3 comprises 15 residues. V shed 5 bases and J 5 bases; nucleotides not matched to a gene: 12. The CDR3 DNA follows: TGTGCCAGCAGCCAGACGAGACAGGGTACCAACGAGCAGTACTTC. This gives the protein CASSQTRQGTNEQYF.

The chain uses TRBV7-2 and TRBJ2-3; D is unclear. Germline CDR1 SGHTA, CDR2 FQGNSA. The CDR3 extends over 14 amino acids. Trimming pared 1 base from V and 2 bases from J, leaving 7 bases between. The CDR3 nucleotides read TGTGCCAGCAGCTTAGGTTACCACACAGATACGCAGTATTTT. Protein product: CASSLGYHTDTQYF.

This chain links TRBV28 with TRBJ2-5; a weak D match, TRBD2 (6 bases). The CDR3 runs 13 residues. Trimming removed 6 bases at V and 2 bases at J, with 10 bases between. CDR1 is MDHEN and CDR2 is SYDVKM in the germline V gene. CDR3 region: CASRMAGQETQYF. The CDR3, as DNA: TGTGCCAGCAGAATGGCGGGACAAGAGACCCAGTACTTC.

The J gene is TRBJ2-2, the V gene TRBV4-1; D remains unclear. The CDR3 is 16 amino acids. Germline-derived CDR1 and CDR2 are MGHRA and YSYEKL. Trimming removed 0 bases from V and 3 bases from J, with 11 bases in between. CDR3 in amino acids: CASSQDPGQYTGELFF. The CDR3 DNA reads TGCGCCAGCAGCCAAGACCCGGGCCAGTACACCGGGGAGCTGTTTTTT.

The gene calls are TRBV28 and TRBJ1-4, with D tentatively TRBD1 (5 bases). Trimming took off 4 bases at V and 3 bases at J, with 6 bases between the two ends. This CDR3 is built from 13 residues. Germline-derived CDR1 and CDR2 are MDHEN and SYDVKM. CDR3 DNA sequence: TGTGCCAGCAGTTGGGGACCTAATGAAAAACTGTTTTTT. It specifies CASSWGPNEKLFF.

V gene TRBV28 combines with J gene TRBJ1-2, with 7 bases that match TRBD1. V shed 3 bases and J 3 bases; nucleotides not matched to a gene: 7. This CDR3 spans 15 amino acids. Germline V gene lookup returns CDR1 MDHEN and CDR2 SYDVKM. As DNA, the CDR3 is TGTGCCAGCAGTTTGGCAGGGGGTAACTACTATGGCTACACCTTC. Translating it yields CASSLAGGNYYGYTF.

The chain recombines TRBV29-1 with TRBJ2-7; 7 bases are shared with TRBD1. V shed 4 bases and J 4 bases; nucleotides not matched to a gene: 4. Germline CDR1 SQVTM, CDR2 ANQGSEA. The CDR3 extends over 12 amino acids. CDR3 amino acids: CSVVGGGYEQYF. CDR3 nucleotide sequence: TGCAGCGTTGTAGGGGGCGGGTACGAGCAGTACTTC.

The rearrangement links TRBV6-2 or TRBV6-3 to TRBJ2-3, with 7 bases aligning to TRBD2. The V and J ends lost 5 bases and 3 bases, in that order; junction bases with no gene match: 11. This CDR3 has 16 amino acids. CDR1 and CDR2 (germline): MNHEY, SVGEGT. The CDR3: CASSPTSALGTDTQYF. CDR3 nucleotides: TGTGCCAGCAGTCCCACTAGCGCCCTAGGTACAGATACGCAGTATTTT.

The chain links TRBV19 to TRBJ1-1; D is unresolved. V was pared by 7 bases and J by 0 bases, with 15 bases between. CDR1 and CDR2 from the germline V gene are LNHDA and SQIVND (reference sequence). The CDR3 is made up of 15 amino acids. The CDR3 DNA is TGTGCCAGTACCTTAGACGGATTATTGAACACTGAAGCTTTCTTT. Translation: CASTLDGLLNTEAFF.

This chain joins TRBV6-5 and TRBJ1-2, with TRBD1 as a possible D gene (5 bases). CDR1 and CDR2 from the germline V gene are MNHEY and SVGAGI. This CDR3 contains 16 residues. V was shortened by 2 bases and J by 4 bases, with 17 bases between the two germline ends. CDR3 sequence: CASSYDGQAGFYGYTF. CDR3 nucleotides: TGTGCCAGCAGTTACGATGGACAAGCGGGATTCTATGGCTACACCTTC.

The V call is TRBV6-5, the J call TRBJ2-2; the D is unclear. The CDR3 covers 15 residues. CDR1 and CDR2 (germline): MNHEY, SVGAGI. The V and J ends lost 7 bases and 3 bases respectively, with 15 bases between them. The chain's CDR3 is CASKIYGSDTGELFF. The CDR3 DNA sequence: TGTGCCAGCAAAATATATGGGTCGGACACCGGGGAGCTGTTTTTT.

V is TRBV19 and J is TRBJ2-3; TRBD1 matches 7 bases. V lost 5 bases, J lost 1 base, and 6 bases stayed unmatched. The CDR3 runs 15 residues. Germline loops: CDR1 LNHDA, CDR2 SQIVND (reference sequence). The CDR3, as DNA: TGTGCCAGTAGTGCCGGGACAGCGGGCACAGATACGCAGTATTTT. This codes for CASSAGTAGTDTQYF.

This clone came up once. The V call is TRBV19, the J call TRBJ2-7; a possible D gene is TRBD1 (6 bases). The CDR3 contains 14 residues. Trimming pared 6 bases from V and 3 bases from J, leaving 15 bases between. CDR1 and CDR2 from the germline V gene are LNHDA and SQIVND (reference sequence). The CDR3 region is CASSPGHGGYEQYF. The CDR3 coding sequence is TGTGCCAGTAGCCCGGGACACGGCGGCTACGAGCAGTACTTC.

This chain connects TRBV7-2 to TRBJ1-2; 7 nucleotides match TRBD1. The CDR3 runs to 12 residues. Trimming cost V 5 bases and J 5 bases; bases outside gene matches: 2. From germline, CDR1 is SGHTA and CDR2 FQGNSA. CDR3 region: CASSTQGYGYTF. The CDR3 DNA is TGTGCCAGCAGCACACAGGGGTATGGCTACACCTTC. Variable domain in full (rest from reference TRBV7-2 and TRBJ1-2): GAGVSQSPSNKVTEKGKDVELRCDPISGHTALYWYRQSLGQGLEFLIYFQGNSAPDKSGLPSDRFSAERTGGSVSTLTIQRTQQEDSAVYLCASSTQGYGYTFGSGTRLTVV.

The rearrangement joins TRBV6-6 to TRBJ2-7, with D unclear. The CDR3 length is 13 residues. Per germline, CDR1 MNHNY and CDR2 SVGAGI (reference sequence). Trimming shortened V by 0 bases and J by 3 bases, and 6 bases separated the two germline ends. The CDR3 bases are TGTGCCAGCAGTTACTCCGTCAGCTACGAGCAGTACTTC. It translates to CASSYSVSYEQYF.

Written as DNA, the CDR3 is TGTGCCAGCAGTGTCACAGGCGGCACTGAAGCTTTCTTT. It is translated as CASSVTGGTEAFF. This rearrangement joins TRBV2 to TRBJ1-1; D is possibly TRBD1 (5 bases). Deletions cut 4 bases from V and 4 bases from J, with 10 bases between. Germline V gene data show CDR1 as SNHLY and CDR2 as FYNNEI. This CDR3 comprises 13 residues.

The chain has TRBV3-1 (or the pseudogene TRBV3-2) and TRBJ2-7; no reliable D call. The CDR3 has 12 residues. Germline CDR1 LGHDT, CDR2 YNNKEL (reference sequence). Trimming shortened V by 1 base and J by 7 bases, and 8 bases separated the two germline ends. CDR3 region: CASSQGPLEQYF. The CDR3 DNA is TGTGCCAGCAGCCAAGGACCCCTGGAGCAGTACTTC.

The rearrangement joins TRBV19 to TRBJ1-2; TRBD1 agrees at 7 bases. The CDR3 has 14 amino acids. CDR1 and CDR2 from the germline V gene are LNHDA and SQIVND (reference sequence). Trimming at V came to 10 bases and at J to 0 bases, leaving 8 bases not matched to a gene. In DNA, the CDR3 is TGTGCCACCGTCAAGACAGGGACTAACTATGGCTACACCTTC. The encoded protein is CATVKTGTNYGYTF.

This rearrangement joins TRBV19 to TRBJ1-1; perhaps TRBD1 as D (5 bases). This CDR3 is 14 amino acids long. Germline V gene data show CDR1 as LNHDA and CDR2 as SQIVND (reference sequence). V shed 3 bases and J shed 7 bases, with 15 bases lying between them. CDR3 DNA sequence: TGTGCCAGTAGTATCCCCACAGGCTCCATTGAAGCTTTCTTT. It codes for CASSIPTGSIEAFF.

The genes are TRBV3-1 (or the pseudogene TRBV3-2) and TRBJ1-2; D unclear. Germline loops: CDR1 LGHDT, CDR2 YNNKEL (reference sequence). With 0 bases removed from V and 2 bases from J, the gap between germline ends came to 7 bases. The CDR3 covers 14 residues. This CDR3 is CASSQDWQNYGYTF. CDR3 coding DNA: TGTGCCAGCAGCCAAGATTGGCAGAACTATGGCTACACCTTC.

The rearrangement uses TRBV3-1 (or the pseudogene TRBV3-2) and TRBJ1-6, with TRBD1 matching 7 bases. Germline assignment: CDR1 LGHDT and CDR2 YNNKEL (reference sequence). The CDR3 is made up of 15 amino acids. Trimming took 3 bases from V and 9 from J; bases not matched to a gene: 8. CDR3 protein: CASSHLTGIGSPLHF. The CDR3 nucleotides are TGTGCCAGCAGCCACTTGACAGGGATAGGTTCACCCCTCCACTTT.

The chain combines TRBV9 with TRBJ1-5, with TRBD1 matching over 8 bases. Germline assignment: CDR1 SGDLS and CDR2 YYNGEE. Unmatched junction bases numbered 19, after V lost 4 bases and J lost 7 bases. This CDR3 region has 18 residues. This chain's CDR3 is CASSPPWRRRQGCQPQHF. CDR3 nucleotides: TGTGCCAGCAGCCCTCCCTGGAGACGGCGACAGGGGTGCCAGCCCCAGCATTTT.

This clone was seen only once. The chain joins TRBV11-2 to TRBJ1-6; D not certain. V lost 5 bases, J lost 7 bases, and 15 bases lay in between. Germline lookup yields CDR1 SGHAT and CDR2 FQNNGV. The CDR3 length is 15 residues. The CDR3 sequence is CASSRKEQHNSPLHF. CDR3 nucleotide sequence: TGTGCCAGCAGCCGAAAGGAACAGCACAATTCACCCCTCCACTTT.

V is TRBV24-1 and J is TRBJ2-4; 8 nucleotides agree with TRBD1. The CDR3 runs to 17 residues. The germline gives CDR1 KGHDR, CDR2 SFDVKD. Trimming removed 10 bases from V and 1 base from J; junction bases left unmatched: 14. The CDR3 DNA reads as TGTGCCACTTCCGGACAGGGCCGCGCTGGGGCCAAAAACATTCAGTACTTC. Translating gives CATSGQGRAGAKNIQYF.

The chain links TRBV6-5 to TRBJ1-2; D gene uncertain. CDR1 and CDR2 from the germline V gene are MNHEY and SVGAGI. Trimming took 6 bases from V and 5 from J, leaving 7 bases between them. The CDR3 spans 11 residues. The CDR3 loop is CASRKDYGYTF. In nucleotides, the CDR3 is TGTGCCAGCAGGAAAGATTATGGCTACACCTTC.